This TCR beta chain was documented in a study of T cells in Graves' hyperthyroidism and ophthalmopathy. Study findings and constraints: Ophthalmopathy cases were set apart from stable hyperthyroidism by a 13 V-J model.

The V gene's germline CDR1 is SGHAT and CDR2 FQNNGV. The CDR3 covers 13 residues. The V end was cut by 5 bases, the J end by 2 bases, with 9 bases between. Uncontrolled infection, other autoimmune disease, pregnancy or lactation led to exclusion. First hyperthyroidism diagnosis is when the blood sample was obtained, before any ophthalmopathy symptoms. Source material for PBMCs was 10 ml fresh peripheral blood. This clonotype was detected ten times or more. The antigen is undetermined. Regions amplified from RNA transcripts were the TCR beta CDR3 regions. Using the HTBI primer set, a first-round RT-PCR was run on the TCR CDR3. TCRdb re-called the multiplex PCR reads with MiXCR, one entry per CDR3 protein. This sample has 650,000 to 850,000 distinct CDR3 sequences; about 19% occur once, and the top ten carry 15% to 20%.

The TCR sequence derives from a woman between 50 and 59 years old with Graves' hyperthyroidism that later progressed to Graves' ophthalmopathy. Sequenced sample: blood. The chain employs TRBV11-2 and TRBJ1-1; no reliable D call. This chain's CDR3 is CASSKDGNTEAFF. CDR3 DNA sequence: TGTGCCAGCAGCAAGGACGGCAACACTGAAGCTTTCTTT.